This T cell receptor beta chain was sequenced in a study of cytomegalovirus exposure and HLA in healthy donors. The PCR had 60 Vbeta and 13 Jbeta primers. Sequencing used immunoSEQ multiplex PCR; TCRdb keeps in-frame clones, though not all of them. The sample has fewer than 110,000 clones, and its top ten clones hold 3.5%. J gave up 1 base and V 3 bases, and 3 bases lay outside the gene matches. The CDR3 sequence is 14 residues long. Germline CDR1 is SGDLS and CDR2 is YYNGEE. The chain employs TRBV9 and TRBJ1-1, with 7 positions matching TRBD1. The specimen was PBMCs. The TCR comes from a man aged 35 to 55 in good health and CMV-seronegative. The CDR3 DNA reads TGTGCCAGCAGCGGCCAGGGGGGGAACACTGAAGCTTTCTTT. Translation gives CASSGQGGNTEAFF.